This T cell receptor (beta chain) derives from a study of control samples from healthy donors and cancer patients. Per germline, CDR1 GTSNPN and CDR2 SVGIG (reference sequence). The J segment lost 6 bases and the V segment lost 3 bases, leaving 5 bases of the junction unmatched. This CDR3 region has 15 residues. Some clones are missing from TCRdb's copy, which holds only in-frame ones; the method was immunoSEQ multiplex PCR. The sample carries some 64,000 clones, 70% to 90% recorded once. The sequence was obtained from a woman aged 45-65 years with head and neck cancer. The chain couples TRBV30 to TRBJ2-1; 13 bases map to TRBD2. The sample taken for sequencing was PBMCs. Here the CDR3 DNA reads TGTGCCTGGAGCCCCGGGACTAGCGGGGTCAATGAGCAGTTCTTC. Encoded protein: CAWSPGTSGVNEQFF.